This T cell receptor beta chain was profiled in a study of identical twins. The study's findings and limits: A lower insertion count was a feature of abundant cord blood beta clonotypes, with no such feature in memory repertoires.

Each CDR3 protein gets one entry after TCRdb re-called the 5' RACE reads with MiXCR. The sample lists 430,000 or so distinct CDR3 sequences, less than 25% occurring once. CDR1 MNHNY and CDR2 SVGAGI come from the germline V gene (reference sequence). The CDR3 totals 10 residues. Trimming shortened V by 2 bases and J by 5 bases, and 0 bases separated the two germline ends. This clonotype was counted a few times. Its specificity is unknown. This sample also appeared in a second study, on T cells expressing NK-cell markers.

This sequence originates from a woman aged 18-29 years in good health. This sequence joins TRBV6-6 and TRBJ1-1; no clear D. Sequenced material: CD4+ T cells sorted from blood. The CDR3 DNA reads as TGTGCCAGCAGTTACACTGAAGCTTTCTTT. As protein: CASSYTEAFF.